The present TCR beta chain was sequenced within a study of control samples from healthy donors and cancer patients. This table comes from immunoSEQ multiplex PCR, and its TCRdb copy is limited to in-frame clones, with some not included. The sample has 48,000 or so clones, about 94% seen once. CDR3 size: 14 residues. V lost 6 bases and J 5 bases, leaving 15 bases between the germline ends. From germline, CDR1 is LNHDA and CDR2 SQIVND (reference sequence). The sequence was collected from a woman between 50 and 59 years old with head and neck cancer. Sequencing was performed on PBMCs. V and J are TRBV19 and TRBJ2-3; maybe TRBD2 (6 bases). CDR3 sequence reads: CASSKLTGVDTQYF. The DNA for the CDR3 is TGTGCCAGTAGCAAGTTGACGGGAGTAGATACGCAGTATTTT.